A selection of T cell receptor beta chains follows, all from one sample in a study of T cell responses to AZD1222 COVID-19 vaccine. This table comes from immunoSEQ multiplex PCR, and its TCRdb copy is limited to in-frame clones, with some not included. The table has 150,000 or so clones, around 92% seen once. Source: peripheral blood, taken 28 days after the second AZD1222 dose. All receptors come from an adult who received the AZD1222 COVID-19 vaccine. Both conserved end residues are part of each CDR3. A D gene is named only where the DNA matches it firmly. Rows give clone size only sometimes, using once, few, many, or a class for an expanded clone.

v_gene	j_gene	abundance	d_gene	CDR3nt	CDR3aa
TRBV5-6	TRBJ2-7	NA	NA	TGTGCCAGCAGCCGCAACCGGGACTCAATCCTATTCGGGCAGTACTTC	CASSRNRDSILFGQYF
TRBV4-2	TRBJ1-2	NA	NA	TGTGCCAGCAGCGCAGTCGTCGCTAACTATGGCTACACCTTC	CASSAVVANYGYTF
TRBV10-2	TRBJ1-1	NA	NA	TGCGCCAGCAGTGAGGGGGGGAACACTGAAGCTTTCTTT	CASSEGGNTEAFF
TRBV27	TRBJ1-4	NA	NA	TGTGCCAGCAGTTTGGGCAGGGGCCGTGAAAAACTGTTTTTT	CASSLGRGREKLFF
TRBV29-1	TRBJ2-5	NA	TRBD2	TGCAGCGTCGGACGCGGGACTAGCGGGGCCAGGGAGACCCAGTACTTC	CSVGRGTSGARETQYF
TRBV4-2	TRBJ2-7	NA	NA	TGTGCCAGCAGCCAAGATTATCGGGCCGCCCTGGAGTACTTC	CASSQDYRAALEYF
TRBV7-9	TRBJ1-1	NA	TRBD1	TGTGCCAGCAGCATCAGGACAGGAGAGAACACTGAAGCTTTCTTT	CASSIRTGENTEAFF
TRBV6-2/TRBV6-3	TRBJ1-5	NA	NA	TGTGCCAGCAGTTACTGGGCTCAGCCCCAGCATTTT	CASSYWAQPQHF
TRBV19	TRBJ1-3	NA	NA	TGTGCCAGTAGTACCCGGGACGGAGCCATAAGGCGAAACACCATATATTTT	CASSTRDGAIRRNTIYF
TRBV6-6	TRBJ2-6	NA	NA	TGTGCCAGCAGATGGGACAAGGCCAACGTCCTGACTTTC	CASRWDKANVLTF
TRBV5-1	TRBJ2-7	NA	TRBD2	TGCGCCAGCAGCTTGAACGCGGGGGGGCCTTACGAGCAGTACTTC	CASSLNAGGPYEQYF
TRBV9	TRBJ1-1	NA	NA	TGTGCCAGCAGCGTCACACCGAACACTGAAGCTTTCTTT	CASSVTPNTEAFF
TRBV5-5	TRBJ2-7	few	TRBD2	TGTGCCAGCAGCCCCGGGAGGACTGGGTTTACGATGGCCTACGAGCAGTACTTC	CASSPGRTGFTMAYEQYF
TRBV6-6	TRBJ1-1	NA	NA	TGTGCCAGCAGAGGAAGACAGGACAACACTGAAGCTTTCTTT	CASRGRQDNTEAFF
TRBV5-8	TRBJ2-5	NA	NA	TGTGCCAGCAGATTGGTATTGGGGGCAGGGGAAGAGACCCAGTACTTC	CASRLVLGAGEETQYF
TRBV27	TRBJ1-2	NA	NA	TGTGCCAGCAGGGGAAGCACTAACTATGGCTACACCTTC	CASRGSTNYGYTF
TRBV4-1	TRBJ2-1	NA	TRBD1	TGCGCCAGCAGCCACACAGGGGATGAGCAGTTCTTC	CASSHTGDEQFF
TRBV28	TRBJ2-3	NA	NA	TGTGCCAGCAGTTTAGGGCCGGGCACAGATACGCAGTATTTT	CASSLGPGTDTQYF
TRBV4-1	TRBJ1-2	NA	NA	TGCGCCAGCAGCCAACCACGGGGGGGTGGTGGCTACACCTTC	CASSQPRGGGGYTF
TRBV7-2	TRBJ2-3	NA	NA	TGTGCCAGCAGCCGGCTCAGCGCCGATACGCAGTATTTT	CASSRLSADTQYF
TRBV19	TRBJ2-7	NA	NA	TGTGCCAGTACCAAGAGAGGAGCAAGCGAGCAGTACTTC	CASTKRGASEQYF
TRBV4-2	TRBJ2-7	few	TRBD2	TGTGCCAGCAGCCAAGCGCGGGAGAGCGACGAGCAGTACTTC	CASSQARESDEQYF
TRBV6-1	TRBJ2-7	NA	TRBD2	TGTGCCAGCAGTGAAGGGACTAGCCGCGAGCAGTACTTC	CASSEGTSREQYF
TRBV9	TRBJ2-7	NA	TRBD1	TGTGCCAGCAGCCCGATGGGACAGGGATACGAGCAGTACTTC	CASSPMGQGYEQYF
TRBV7-2	TRBJ1-4	NA	TRBD1	TGTGCCAGCAGGATCGACAGGGACGGAAAACTGTTTTTT	CASRIDRDGKLFF
TRBV10-1	TRBJ1-2	NA	NA	TGCGCCAGCAGTGAGGAACAGGGAAGCCCATATGGCTACACCTTC	CASSEEQGSPYGYTF
TRBV27	TRBJ2-7	NA	NA	TGTGCCAGCAGTTTGCGCGGGTTCTACGAGCAGTACTTC	CASSLRGFYEQYF
TRBV19	TRBJ2-1	NA	TRBD2	TGTGCCAGTAGTATAGGCCCGGGGACTAGCGGGTACAATGAGCAGTTCTTC	CASSIGPGTSGYNEQFF
TRBV20-1	TRBJ2-5	NA	NA	TGCTCTGGGGCCGGCCAAGAGACCCAGTACTTC	CSGAGQETQYF
TRBV11-2	TRBJ2-1	once	NA	TGTGCCAGCAGCCGACAGAGTTACTACAATGAGCAGTTCTTC	CASSRQSYYNEQFF
TRBV7-9	TRBJ2-3	NA	TRBD2	TGTGCCAGCAGCTTGGTTGCGGGGGGTCGCACAGATACGCAGTATTTT	CASSLVAGGRTDTQYF
TRBV4-1	TRBJ1-1	NA	TRBD1	TGCGCCAGCAGCCCACAGGGGCCAGTAGGCACTGAAGCTTTCTTT	CASSPQGPVGTEAFF
TRBV6-5	TRBJ1-1	NA	NA	TGTGCCAGCAGTTACTTAGAGCGGGGAATCGCTGAAGCTTTCTTT	CASSYLERGIAEAFF
TRBV6-9	TRBJ2-5	NA	NA	TGTGCCAGCAGGGAACAGGGTTTCGAAGAGACCCAGTACTTC	CASREQGFEETQYF
TRBV27	TRBJ2-7	NA	NA	TGTGCCAGCAGTTTTACGGGTACCTACGAGCAGTACTTC	CASSFTGTYEQYF
TRBV11-2	TRBJ2-5	NA	NA	TGTGCCAGCAGCTTAGTTTATGCAGAAGAGACCCAGTACTTC	CASSLVYAEETQYF
TRBV7-6	TRBJ2-5	NA	NA	TGTGCCAGCAGCTTAGGCACAGGGTACCAAGAGACCCAGTACTTC	CASSLGTGYQETQYF
TRBV29-1	TRBJ1-1	NA	NA	TGCAGCGTTGCAGCCAACACTGAAGCTTTCTTT	CSVAANTEAFF
TRBV12-3/TRBV12-4	TRBJ1-1	NA	NA	TGTGCCAGCAGGGGGCCCCCTGGCACTGAAGCTTTCTTT	CASRGPPGTEAFF
TRBV14	TRBJ1-1	NA	NA	TGTGCCAGCAGCCCACAGTCCAACCGCGCTGAAGCTTTCTTT	CASSPQSNRAEAFF
TRBV2	TRBJ1-2	NA	NA	TGTGCCAGCAGTGAAAGGGCGAGAGACTCTAACTATGGCTACACCTTC	CASSERARDSNYGYTF
TRBV2	TRBJ2-7	NA	TRBD2	TGTGCCAGCAGTGAAATGTCTAGCGGCACATACGAGCAGTACTTC	CASSEMSSGTYEQYF
TRBV29-1	TRBJ1-2	once	NA	TGCAGCGTTGAAGATCTAGGTCCTGGCTACACCTTC	CSVEDLGPGYTF
TRBV6-6	TRBJ2-3	NA	NA	TGTGCCAGCAGTTACCAGGGGACTAGCACAGATACGCAGTATTTT	CASSYQGTSTDTQYF
TRBV12-3/TRBV12-4	TRBJ1-5	NA	NA	TGTGCCAGCAGTTTTGCGGTGCAGCCCCAGCATTTT	CASSFAVQPQHF
TRBV2	TRBJ1-2	few	TRBD1	TGTGCCAGCAGACGAGCTGGGACAGTCTATGGCTACACCTTC	CASRRAGTVYGYTF
TRBV7-3	TRBJ1-1	NA	NA	TGTGCCAGCAGCCCCCAGGGGAGGGATACTGAAGCTTTCTTT	CASSPQGRDTEAFF
TRBV6-5	TRBJ1-2	NA	NA	TGTGCCAGCAGTTATTCAGGGTCTCATGGCTACACCTTC	CASSYSGSHGYTF